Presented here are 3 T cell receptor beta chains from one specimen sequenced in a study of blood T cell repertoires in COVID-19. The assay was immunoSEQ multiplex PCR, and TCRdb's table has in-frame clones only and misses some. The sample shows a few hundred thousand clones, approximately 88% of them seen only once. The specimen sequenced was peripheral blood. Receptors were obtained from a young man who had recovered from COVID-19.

CDR3 residues: CASSYQTGAYEQYF. The CDR3 region has the DNA TGTGCCAGCAGTTACCAGACAGGGGCCTACGAGCAGTACTTC. The chain combines TRBV6-5 with TRBJ2-7, with TRBD1 identical over 8 bases. V was clipped by 2 bases and J by 2 bases; unmatched bases: 2. The CDR3 length is 14 residues. CDR1 is MNHEY, CDR2 SVGAGI, per germline.

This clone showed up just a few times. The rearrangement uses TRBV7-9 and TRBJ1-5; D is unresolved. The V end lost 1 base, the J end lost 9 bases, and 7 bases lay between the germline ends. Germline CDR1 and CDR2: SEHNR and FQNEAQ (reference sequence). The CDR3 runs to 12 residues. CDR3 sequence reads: CASSLEGGPQHF. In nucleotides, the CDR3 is TGTGCCAGCAGCTTAGAGGGAGGGCCCCAGCATTTT.

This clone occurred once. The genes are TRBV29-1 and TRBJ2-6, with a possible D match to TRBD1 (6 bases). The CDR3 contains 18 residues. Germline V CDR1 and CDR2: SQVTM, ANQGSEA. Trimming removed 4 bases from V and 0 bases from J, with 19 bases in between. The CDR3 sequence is CSVVPPGDTHSGANVLTF. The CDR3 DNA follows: TGCAGCGTTGTTCCTCCTGGGGACACGCACTCTGGGGCCAACGTCCTGACTTTC.